The 5 T cell receptor beta chains given below trace back to one sample, sequenced in a study of T cell repertoires in cytomegalovirus infection. TCRdb independently ran MiXCR on the reads; one entry per CDR3 protein. Here the sample spans about 300,000 distinct CDR3 sequences, around 10% being singletons. Sequenced: PBMCs. These receptor sequences come from a human donor in good health (CMV status not recorded). Some clones in this sample may be carry-over from other donors' samples.

This clonotype was seen ten or more times. V is TRBV7-2 and J is TRBJ2-1, with 7 bases matching TRBD2. CDR3 length equals 14 residues. Germline assignment: CDR1 SGHTA and CDR2 FQGNSA. V lost 2 bases to trimming and J lost 5 bases; unmatched junction nucleotides: 3. CDR3 sequence: CASSLSGVNNEQFF. DNA of the CDR3: TGTGCCAGCAGCTTAAGCGGGGTTAACAATGAGCAGTTCTTC.

The rearrangement joins TRBV29-1 to TRBJ1-6; D remains unclear. Trimming stripped 4 bases from V and 8 bases from J, with 9 bases between. The CDR3 has 12 residues. Germline V gene lookup returns CDR1 SQVTM and CDR2 ANQGSEA. The chain's CDR3 is CSVAVGDSPLHF. CDR3 nucleotide sequence: TGCAGCGTTGCCGTCGGGGATTCACCCCTCCACTTT.

This clonotype was picked up a small number of times. CDR3 in DNA: TGTGCCAGCAGCTTAGAACGACAGGGGGATGGCTACACCTTC. It is translated as CASSLERQGDGYTF. The J gene is TRBJ1-2, the V gene TRBV7-9, with TRBD1 matching over 9 bases. Trimming cost V 1 base and J 6 bases; bases outside gene matches: 3. Germline CDR1 and CDR2: SEHNR and FQNEAQ (reference sequence). CDR3 size: 14 residues.

This clonotype was seen ten or more times. The chain joins TRBV6-2 or TRBV6-3 to TRBJ2-2, with 12 bases fitting TRBD2. Germline V lookup: CDR1 MNHEY, CDR2 SVGEGT. The J segment lost 5 bases and the V segment lost 5 bases, leaving 3 bases of the junction unmatched. This CDR3 has 15 residues. The CDR3 region has the DNA TGTGCCAGCAGTGCTGGACTAGCGGGGACCGGGGAGCTGTTTTTT. This encodes CASSAGLAGTGELFF.

The gene calls are TRBV20-1 and TRBJ1-1; weak D call: TRBD1 (5 bases). The CDR3 has 15 amino acids. V was trimmed by 0 bases and J by 4 bases, leaving 15 bases between them. Germline CDR1 reads DFQATT; CDR2 reads SNEGSKA (reference sequence). The CDR3 region has the DNA TGCAGTGCTAGAGAACCCTTAACAGGTATCACTGAAGCTTTCTTT. Its protein is CSAREPLTGITEAFF.